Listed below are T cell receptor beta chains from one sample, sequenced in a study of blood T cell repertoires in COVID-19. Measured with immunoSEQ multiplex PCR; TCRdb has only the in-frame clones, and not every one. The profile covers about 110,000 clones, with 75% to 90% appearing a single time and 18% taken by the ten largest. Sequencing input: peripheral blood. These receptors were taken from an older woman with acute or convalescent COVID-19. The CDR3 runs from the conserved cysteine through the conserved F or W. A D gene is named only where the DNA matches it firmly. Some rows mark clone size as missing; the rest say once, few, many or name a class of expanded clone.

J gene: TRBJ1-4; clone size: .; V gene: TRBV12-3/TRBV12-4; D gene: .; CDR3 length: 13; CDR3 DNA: TGTGCCAGCAGTTTGGAGGGTGATGAAAAACTGTTTTTT; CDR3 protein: CASSLEGDEKLFF
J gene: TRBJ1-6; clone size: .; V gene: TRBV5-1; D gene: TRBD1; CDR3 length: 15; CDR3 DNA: TGCGCCAGCAGCTTAGGGACAGGCTGGAATTCACCCCTCCACTTT; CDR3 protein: CASSLGTGWNSPLHF
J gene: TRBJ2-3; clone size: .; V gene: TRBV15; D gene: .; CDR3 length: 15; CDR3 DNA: TGTGCCACCAGCAGGGCCGCGGGGCGGGGAGATACGCAGTATTTT; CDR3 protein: CATSRAAGRGDTQYF
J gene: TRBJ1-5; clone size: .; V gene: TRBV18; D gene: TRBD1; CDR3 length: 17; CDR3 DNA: TGTGCCAGCTCACCCAATTTTGTGGACAGGGGGAATCAGCCCCAGCATTTT; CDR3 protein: CASSPNFVDRGNQPQHF
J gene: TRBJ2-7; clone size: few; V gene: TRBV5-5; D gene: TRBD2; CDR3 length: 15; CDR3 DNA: TGTGCCAGCAGCGATCGGACTAGCGTTACCTACGAGCAGTACTTC; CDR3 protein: CASSDRTSVTYEQYF
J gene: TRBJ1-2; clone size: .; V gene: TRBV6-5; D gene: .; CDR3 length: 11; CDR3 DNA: TGTGCCAGCTATAGAGACTATGGCTACACCTTC; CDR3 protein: CASYRDYGYTF
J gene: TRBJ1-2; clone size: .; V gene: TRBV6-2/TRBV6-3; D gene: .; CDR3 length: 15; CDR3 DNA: TGTGCCAGCAGTTACGGCCCGCCAAGGTCGGGTGGCTACACCTTC; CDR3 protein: CASSYGPPRSGGYTF
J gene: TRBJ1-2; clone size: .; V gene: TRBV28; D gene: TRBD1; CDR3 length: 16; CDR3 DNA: TGTGCCAGTGTTTCCAGGGGGCACGTTCGGTACTATGGCTACACCTTC; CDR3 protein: CASVSRGHVRYYGYTF
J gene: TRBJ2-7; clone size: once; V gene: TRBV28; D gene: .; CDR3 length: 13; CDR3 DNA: TGTGCCAGCAGCAACGCGCCCACCTACGAGCAGTACTTC; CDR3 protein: CASSNAPTYEQYF
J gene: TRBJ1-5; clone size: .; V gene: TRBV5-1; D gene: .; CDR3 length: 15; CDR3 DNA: TGCGCCAGCAGCTTGTTGGGTGGGGCAAATCAGCCCCAGCATTTT; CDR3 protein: CASSLLGGANQPQHF
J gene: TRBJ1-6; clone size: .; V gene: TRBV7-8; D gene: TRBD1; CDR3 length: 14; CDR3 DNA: TGTGCCAGCAGGACCGGGACAGGCGGCTCACCCCTCCACTTT; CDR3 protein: CASRTGTGGSPLHF
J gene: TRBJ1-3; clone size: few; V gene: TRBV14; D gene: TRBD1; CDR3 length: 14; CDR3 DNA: TGTGCCAGCAGACCGAGGGGGCTTGGAAACACCATATATTTT; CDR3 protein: CASRPRGLGNTIYF
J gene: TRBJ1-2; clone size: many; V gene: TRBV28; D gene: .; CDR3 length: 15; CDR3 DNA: TGTGCCAGTGTCCCCCCGGACCGGCCGGCGGGAGGCTACACCTTC; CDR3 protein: CASVPPDRPAGGYTF
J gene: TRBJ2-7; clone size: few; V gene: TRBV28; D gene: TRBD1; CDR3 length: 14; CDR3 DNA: TGTGCCAGCGGTGGACAGGGTGTAAAAAACGAGCAGTACTTC; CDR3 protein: CASGGQGVKNEQYF
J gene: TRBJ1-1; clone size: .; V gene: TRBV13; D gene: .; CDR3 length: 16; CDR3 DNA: TGTGCCAGCAGCTTGGGAGGGGAGACAGGAGATACTGAAGCTTTCTTT; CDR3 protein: CASSLGGETGDTEAFF
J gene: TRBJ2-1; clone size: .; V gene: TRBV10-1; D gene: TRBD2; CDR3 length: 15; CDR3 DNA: TGCGCCACCCGCTTAGCGGGGAGCTCCTACAATGAGCAGTTCTTC; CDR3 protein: CATRLAGSSYNEQFF
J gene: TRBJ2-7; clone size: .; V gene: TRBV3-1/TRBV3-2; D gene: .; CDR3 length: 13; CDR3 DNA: TGTGCCAGCAGCCGCGATGATTTCTACGAGCAGTACTTC; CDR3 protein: CASSRDDFYEQYF
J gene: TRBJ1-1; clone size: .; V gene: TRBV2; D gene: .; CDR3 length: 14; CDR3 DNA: TGTGCCAGCAGTTTTGCCAACTCGAACACTGAAGCTTTCTTT; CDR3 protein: CASSFANSNTEAFF
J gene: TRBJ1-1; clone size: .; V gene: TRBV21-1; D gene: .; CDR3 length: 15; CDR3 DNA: TGTGCCAGCAGCAACTACAGGGGGGGGGACACTGAAGCTTTCTTT; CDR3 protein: CASSNYRGGDTEAFF
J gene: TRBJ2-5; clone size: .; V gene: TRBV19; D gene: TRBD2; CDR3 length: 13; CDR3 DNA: TGTGCCAGTAGTCGGGAGGCCCAAGAGACCCAGTACTTC; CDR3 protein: CASSREAQETQYF
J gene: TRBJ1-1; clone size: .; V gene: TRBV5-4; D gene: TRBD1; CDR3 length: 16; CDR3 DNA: TGTGCCAGCAGCTTGGGTGCAGGGGGCGCGAACACTGAAGCTTTCTTT; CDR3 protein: CASSLGAGGANTEAFF
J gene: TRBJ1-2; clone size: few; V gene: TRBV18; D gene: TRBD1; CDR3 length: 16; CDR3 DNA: TGTGCCAGCTCACCAGCAGGGGGTGAAGCTAACTATGGCTACACCTTC; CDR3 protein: CASSPAGGEANYGYTF
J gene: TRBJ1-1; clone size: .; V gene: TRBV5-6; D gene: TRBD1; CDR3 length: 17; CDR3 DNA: TGTGCCAGCAGCTTCCAGGGGGTTCGGGGAATGAACACTGAAGCTTTCTTT; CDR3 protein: CASSFQGVRGMNTEAFF
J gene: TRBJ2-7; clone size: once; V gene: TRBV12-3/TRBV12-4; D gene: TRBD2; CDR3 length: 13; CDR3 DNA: TGTGCCAGCAGTCCGTTCGGGGGGAACGAGCAGTACTTC; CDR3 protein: CASSPFGGNEQYF
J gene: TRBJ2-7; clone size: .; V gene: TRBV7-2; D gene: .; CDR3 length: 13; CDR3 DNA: TGTGCCAGCAGTTGGGGGCAGCACTACGAGCAGTACTTC; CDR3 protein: CASSWGQHYEQYF
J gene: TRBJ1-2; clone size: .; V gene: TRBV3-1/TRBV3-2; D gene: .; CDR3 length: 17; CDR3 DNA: TGTGCCAGCAGCCAAGAGTTCGGGGGAAGTGTTAACTATGGCTACACCTTC; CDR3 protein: CASSQEFGGSVNYGYTF
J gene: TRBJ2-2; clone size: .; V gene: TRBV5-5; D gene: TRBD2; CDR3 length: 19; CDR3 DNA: TGTGCCAGCAGCTTCCAAATGACTAGCGGGAGGGTTAACACCGGGGAGCTGTTTTTT; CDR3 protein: CASSFQMTSGRVNTGELFF
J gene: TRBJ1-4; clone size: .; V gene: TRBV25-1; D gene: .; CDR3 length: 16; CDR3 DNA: TGTGCCAGCAGTTTAAGAGCGGGGTTTGCTAATGAAAAACTGTTTTTT; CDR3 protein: CASSLRAGFANEKLFF
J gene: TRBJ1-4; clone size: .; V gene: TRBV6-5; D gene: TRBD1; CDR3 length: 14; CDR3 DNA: TGTGCCAGCAGACCGACAGGGGTTGGTGAAAAACTGTTTTTT; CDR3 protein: CASRPTGVGEKLFF